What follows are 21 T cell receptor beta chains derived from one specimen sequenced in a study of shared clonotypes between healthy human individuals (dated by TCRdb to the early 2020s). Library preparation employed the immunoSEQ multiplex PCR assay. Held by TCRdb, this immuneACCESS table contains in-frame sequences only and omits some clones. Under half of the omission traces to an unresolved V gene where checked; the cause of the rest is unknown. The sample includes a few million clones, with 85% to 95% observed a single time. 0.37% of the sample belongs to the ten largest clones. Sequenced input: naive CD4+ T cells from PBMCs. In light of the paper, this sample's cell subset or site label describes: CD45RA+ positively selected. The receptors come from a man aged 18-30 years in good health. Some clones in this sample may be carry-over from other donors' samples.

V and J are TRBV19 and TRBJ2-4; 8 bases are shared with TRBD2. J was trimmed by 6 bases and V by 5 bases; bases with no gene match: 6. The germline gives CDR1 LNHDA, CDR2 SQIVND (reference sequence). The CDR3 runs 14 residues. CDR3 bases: TGTGCCAGTAGTTTAGGGACTAGAATAAACATTCAGTACTTC. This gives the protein CASSLGTRINIQYF. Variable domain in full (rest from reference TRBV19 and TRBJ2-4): DGGITQSPKYLFRKEGQNVTLSCEQNLNHDAMYWYRQDPGQGLRLIYYSQIVNDFQKGDIAEGYSVSREKKESFPLTVTSAQKNPTAFYLCASSLGTRINIQYFGAGTRLSVL.

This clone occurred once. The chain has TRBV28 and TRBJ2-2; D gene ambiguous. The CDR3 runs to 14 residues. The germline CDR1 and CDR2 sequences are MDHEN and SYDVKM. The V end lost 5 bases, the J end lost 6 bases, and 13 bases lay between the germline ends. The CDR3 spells CASSLTERAGELFF. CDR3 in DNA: TGTGCCAGCAGTCTCACTGAACGAGCCGGGGAGCTGTTTTTT. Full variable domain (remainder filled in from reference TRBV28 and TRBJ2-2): DVKVTQSSRYLVKRTGEKVFLECVQDMDHENMFWYRQDPGLGLRLIYFSYDVKMKEKGDIPEGYSVSREKKERFSLILESASTNQTSMYLCASSLTERAGELFFGEGSRLTVL.

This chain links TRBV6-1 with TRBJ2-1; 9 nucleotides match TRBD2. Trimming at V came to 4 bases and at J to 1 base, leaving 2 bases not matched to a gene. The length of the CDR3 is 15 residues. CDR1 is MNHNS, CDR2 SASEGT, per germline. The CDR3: CASSVSGRSYNEQFF. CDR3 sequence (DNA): TGTGCCAGCAGTGTAAGCGGGAGGTCCTACAATGAGCAGTTCTTC.

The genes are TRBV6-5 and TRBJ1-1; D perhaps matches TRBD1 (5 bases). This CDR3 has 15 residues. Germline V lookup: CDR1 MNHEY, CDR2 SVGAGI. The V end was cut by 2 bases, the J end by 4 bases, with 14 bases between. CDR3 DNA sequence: TGTGCCAGCAGTTACGGGGGACCTAGCAGCACTGAAGCTTTCTTT. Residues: CASSYGGPSSTEAFF.

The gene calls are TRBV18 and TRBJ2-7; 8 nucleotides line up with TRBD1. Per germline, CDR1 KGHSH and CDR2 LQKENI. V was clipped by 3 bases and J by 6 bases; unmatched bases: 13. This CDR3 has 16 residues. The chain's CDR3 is CASSPTGTGATGEQYF. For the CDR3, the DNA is TGTGCCAGCTCACCTACCGGGACAGGCGCCACAGGCGAGCAGTACTTC. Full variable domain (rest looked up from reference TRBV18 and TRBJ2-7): NAGVMQNPRHLVRRRGQEARLRCSPMKGHSHVYWYRQLPEEGLKFMVYLQKENIIDESGMPKERFSAEFPKEGPSILRIQQVVRGDSAAYFCASSPTGTGATGEQYFGPGTRLTVT.

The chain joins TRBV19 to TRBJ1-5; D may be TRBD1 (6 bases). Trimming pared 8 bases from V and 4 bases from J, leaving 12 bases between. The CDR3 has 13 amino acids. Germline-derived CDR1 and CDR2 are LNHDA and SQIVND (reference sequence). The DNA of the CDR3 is TGTGCCAGTCGAGGGGGGACTAATCAGCCCCAGCATTTT. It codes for CASRGGTNQPQHF.

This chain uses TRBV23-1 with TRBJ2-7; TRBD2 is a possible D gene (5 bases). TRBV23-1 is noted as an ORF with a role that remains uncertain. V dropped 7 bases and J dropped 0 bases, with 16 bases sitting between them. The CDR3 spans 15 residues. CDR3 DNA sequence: TGCGCCAGCACCCGAGTTCCCGGAGGCTCCTACGAGCAGTACTTC. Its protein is CASTRVPGGSYEQYF.

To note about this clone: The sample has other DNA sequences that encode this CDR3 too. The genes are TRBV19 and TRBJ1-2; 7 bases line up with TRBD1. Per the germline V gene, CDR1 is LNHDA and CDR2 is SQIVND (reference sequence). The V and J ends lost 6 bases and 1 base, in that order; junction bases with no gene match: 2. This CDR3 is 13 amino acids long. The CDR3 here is CASSRDSNYGYTF. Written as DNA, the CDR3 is TGTGCCAGTAGCCGGGACAGTAACTATGGCTACACCTTC.

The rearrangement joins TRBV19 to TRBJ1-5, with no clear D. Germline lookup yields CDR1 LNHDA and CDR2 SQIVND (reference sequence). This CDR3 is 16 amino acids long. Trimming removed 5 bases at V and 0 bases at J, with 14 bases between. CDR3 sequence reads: CASSWPSEYSNQPQHF. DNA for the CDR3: TGTGCCAGTAGTTGGCCTTCAGAATATAGCAATCAGCCCCAGCATTTT. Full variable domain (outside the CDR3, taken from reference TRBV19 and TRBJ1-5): DGGITQSPKYLFRKEGQNVTLSCEQNLNHDAMYWYRQDPGQGLRLIYYSQIVNDFQKGDIAEGYSVSREKKESFPLTVTSAQKNPTAFYLCASSWPSEYSNQPQHFGDGTRLSIL.

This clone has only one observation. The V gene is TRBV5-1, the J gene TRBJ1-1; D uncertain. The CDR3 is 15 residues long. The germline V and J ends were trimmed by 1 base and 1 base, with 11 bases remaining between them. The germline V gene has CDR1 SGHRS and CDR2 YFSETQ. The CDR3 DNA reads TGCGCCAGCAGCTTGCAGTCGCGGGGGAACACTGAAGCTTTCTTT. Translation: CASSLQSRGNTEAFF.

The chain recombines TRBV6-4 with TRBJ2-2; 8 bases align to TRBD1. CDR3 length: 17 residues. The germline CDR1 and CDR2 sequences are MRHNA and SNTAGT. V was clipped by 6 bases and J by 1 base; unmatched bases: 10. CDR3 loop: CASSPHPDRENTGELFF. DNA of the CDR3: TGTGCCAGCAGCCCCCACCCGGACAGGGAGAACACCGGGGAGCTGTTTTTT.

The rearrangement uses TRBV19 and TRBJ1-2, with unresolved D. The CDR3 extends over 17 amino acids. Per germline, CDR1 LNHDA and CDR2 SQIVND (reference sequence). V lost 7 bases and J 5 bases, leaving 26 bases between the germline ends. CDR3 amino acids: CASTRSPRGAPIYGYTF. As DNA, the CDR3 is TGTGCCAGTACCCGGAGCCCGCGGGGAGCCCCAATTTATGGCTACACCTTC. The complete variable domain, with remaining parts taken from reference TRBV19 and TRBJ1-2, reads DGGITQSPKYLFRKEGQNVTLSCEQNLNHDAMYWYRQDPGQGLRLIYYSQIVNDFQKGDIAEGYSVSREKKESFPLTVTSAQKNPTAFYLCASTRSPRGAPIYGYTFGSGTRLTVV.

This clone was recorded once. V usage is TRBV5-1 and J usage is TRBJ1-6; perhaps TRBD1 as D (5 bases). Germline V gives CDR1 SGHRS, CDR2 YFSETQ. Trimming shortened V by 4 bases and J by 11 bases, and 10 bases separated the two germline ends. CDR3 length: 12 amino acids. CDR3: CASSTDSPPLHF. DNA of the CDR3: TGCGCCAGCAGCACAGACAGTCCACCCCTCCACTTT.

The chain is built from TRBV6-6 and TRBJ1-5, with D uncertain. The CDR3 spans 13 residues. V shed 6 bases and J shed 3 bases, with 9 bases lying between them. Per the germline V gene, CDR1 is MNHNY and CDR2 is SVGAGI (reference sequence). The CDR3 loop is CASSNGPNQPQHF. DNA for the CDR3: TGTGCCAGCAGCAACGGTCCCAATCAGCCCCAGCATTTT.

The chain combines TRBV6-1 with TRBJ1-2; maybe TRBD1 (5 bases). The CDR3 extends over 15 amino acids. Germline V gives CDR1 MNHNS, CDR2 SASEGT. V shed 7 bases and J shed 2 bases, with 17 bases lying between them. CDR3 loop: CASTRIKTGNYGYTF. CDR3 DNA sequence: TGTGCCAGCACCAGAATAAAAACAGGAAACTATGGCTACACCTTC.

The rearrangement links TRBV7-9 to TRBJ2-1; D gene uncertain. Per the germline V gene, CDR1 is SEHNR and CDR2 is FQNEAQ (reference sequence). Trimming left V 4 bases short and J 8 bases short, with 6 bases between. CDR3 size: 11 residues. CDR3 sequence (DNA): TGTGCCAGCAGCTCTGCCTATGAGCAGTTCTTC. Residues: CASSSAYEQFF.

The CDR3, as DNA: TGTGCCAGTAGTGTCTTAGCGGGAGCTAGGCCCTACGAGCAGTACTTC. The encoded protein is CASSVLAGARPYEQYF. This chain joins TRBV19 and TRBJ2-7; 9 bases are shared with TRBD2. V shed 5 bases and J 2 bases; nucleotides not matched to a gene: 10. This CDR3 is built from 16 residues. Per the germline V gene, CDR1 is LNHDA and CDR2 is SQIVND (reference sequence).

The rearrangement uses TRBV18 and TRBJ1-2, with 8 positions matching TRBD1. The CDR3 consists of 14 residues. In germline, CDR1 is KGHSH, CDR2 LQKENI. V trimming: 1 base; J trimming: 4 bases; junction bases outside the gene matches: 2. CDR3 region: CASSPRDRGYGYTF. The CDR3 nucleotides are TGTGCCAGCTCACCACGTGACAGGGGCTATGGCTACACCTTC.

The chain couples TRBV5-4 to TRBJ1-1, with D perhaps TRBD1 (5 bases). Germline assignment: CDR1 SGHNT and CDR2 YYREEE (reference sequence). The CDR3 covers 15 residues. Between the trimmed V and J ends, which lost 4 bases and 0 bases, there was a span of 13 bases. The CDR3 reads CASSGDRLMNTEAFF. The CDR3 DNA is TGTGCCAGCAGCGGAGACAGACTCATGAACACTGAAGCTTTCTTT.

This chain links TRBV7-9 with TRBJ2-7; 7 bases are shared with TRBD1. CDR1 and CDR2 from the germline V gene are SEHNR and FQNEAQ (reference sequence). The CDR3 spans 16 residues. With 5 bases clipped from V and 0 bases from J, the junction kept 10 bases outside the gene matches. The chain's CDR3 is CASSTTGTDSSYEQYF. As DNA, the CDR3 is TGTGCCAGCAGCACTACCGGGACAGATTCCTCCTACGAGCAGTACTTC.

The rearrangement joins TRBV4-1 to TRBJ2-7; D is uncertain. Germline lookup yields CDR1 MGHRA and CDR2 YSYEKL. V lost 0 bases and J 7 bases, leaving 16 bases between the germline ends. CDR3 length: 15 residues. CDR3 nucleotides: TGCGCCAGCAGCCAAGACTTACAGCTACGATTAGAGCAGTACTTC. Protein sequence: CASSQDLQLRLEQYF.